This paragraph covers one TCR beta chain sequence. The antigen it recognizes is unknown. Nothing much larger sits one base from this clone, and base qualities are not available. In light of the paper, this sample's time point label describes: neoterminal ileum biopsy at postoperative endoscopy, about 6 months after surgery. Adults with ileal or ileocolonic Crohn's disease and an indication for ileocolonic resection were eligible for inclusion. Whole ileal mucosal biopsies were stored frozen at -80°C before DNA extraction. Genomic DNA was extracted from frozen whole biopsies using a TRizol-based method and was quantified with a NanoDrop 2000 spectrophotometer. For commercial TCRB immunosequencing, about 0.45 micrograms of biopsy DNA were submitted for each sample. CDR3 regions were amplified from genomic DNA by Adaptive Biotechnology using a two-step, amplification bias-controlled multiplex PCR. Primers for every V and J gene segment were used in the first PCR, and barcodes and Illumina adapters were added in the second PCR. An Illumina instrument was used to sequence the CDR3 libraries. The authors' analysis ran thus. Vendor-provided pipelines were combined with custom analysis of raw data in R/Bioconductor under R version 3.3.0. Clonality, ranging from 0 to 1, was calculated as the inverse of the normalised Shannon entropy of all productive clones. High-frequency clones were defined as the repertoire share of the top 100 clones, retaining only clones passing a 95% confidence test. Overlap between samples was measured with the Morisita-Horn index, while repertoire diversity was measured with the Simpson index. TCRdb retrieved this table from immuneACCESS and kept in-frame rearrangements only. Not all clones are present; in checked studies, unresolved V genes account for under half, and no reason is known for the remainder. The D gene and trimming were derived from the DNA, and the V and J assignments and clone size from that table. The sample table records approximately 15,000 clones; roughly three quarters of these occur just once. Together, the top ten hold over 4% of the sample.

These data belong to a study of T cell repertoires in ileal Crohn's disease (dated by TCRdb to between 2017 and 2020). Background on the whole study: The median duration of disease was around 7.3 years, and at the time of surgery around 35% of patients were active smokers. Every patient underwent surgery because of a complication, which was stricturing disease in about 61% and penetrating disease in roughly 40%. About half of the patients received postoperative therapy: about a dozen received thiopurines and 15 to 20 received anti-TNF agents. Neoterminal ileum biopsies obtained at postoperative colonoscopy were designated as M6 samples. TCR repertoire analysis was performed in about 59 Crohn's disease patients drawn from a prospective multicentre cohort. Running in parallel with the study was a multicentre cohort set up to find predictors of early endoscopic recurrence following ileocolonic resection. Endoscopic postoperative recurrence was defined by a Rutgeerts score above i0. A total of roughly 170 mucosal samples from around 57 patients were sequenced, collected from several sites on the surgical specimen and at postoperative endoscopy. Broader findings and caveats from the paper: Higher high-frequency clone percentages at surgery were associated with endoscopic recurrence; all patients with clonality above 26.8% (18/57) had recurrence. A significantly higher proportion of clonal expansions was observed in active smokers at surgery than in non-smokers (about 25% vs 20%, p=0.02). More high-frequency clones were carried by sorted CD8 T cells than by CD4 T cells, suggesting that mucosal expansions were mainly CD8. Postoperative endoscopy timing varied within the first year after surgery, with a median delay of 6.9 months. Only a subgroup of patients, of unstated size, had their mucosal CD4 and CD8 T cells sorted and sequenced.

V has 0 bases trimmed and J has 6 bases trimmed; junction bases matching no gene number 2. Looking up the germline V gene yields CDR1 MDHEN and CDR2 SYDVKM. Counted from cysteine to phenylalanine, this CDR3 has 14 amino acids. The sequence is cut down to CDR3 DNA, 42 bases in frame from base 1. The sequence links TRBV28 to TRBJ2-1; 7 central nucleotides agree with TRBD2. This clonotype originated in an adult with Crohn's disease. Material for sequencing was ileal tissue. In nucleotide form, the sequence is TGTGCCAGCAGTTTATGGGCTAGCGGCAATGAGCAGTTCTTC. Protein translation: CASSLWASGNEQFF.